This T cell receptor beta chain appears in the sequencing data of a study of post-analysis software for immune sequencing data. Notes on the study in general: Five or six TRBV segments were more frequent in patients than controls; TRBV5-6, TRBV5-1 and TRBV20-1 belonged to this group.

Prepared libraries of TCR beta cDNA carried unique molecular identifiers. One entry per CDR3 protein, called by TCRdb with MiXCR from the PCR reads. The table has about 400,000 distinct CDR3 sequences, roughly 30% seen once. With respect to this clonotype: The antigen is unknown.

Germline V lookup: CDR1 MNHEY, CDR2 SVGAGI. The J segment lost 5 bases and the V segment lost 0 bases, leaving 8 bases of the junction unmatched. This CDR3 comprises 16 residues. The clonotype was recovered from a girl between 5 and 17 years old with multiple sclerosis. V is TRBV6-5 and J is TRBJ2-5, with 8 bases aligning to TRBD1. Sequenced input: blood. The CDR3 loop is CASSYSSRGLGETQYF. For the CDR3, the DNA is TGTGCCAGCAGTTACTCTTCCAGGGGGCTAGGGGAGACCCAGTACTTC.